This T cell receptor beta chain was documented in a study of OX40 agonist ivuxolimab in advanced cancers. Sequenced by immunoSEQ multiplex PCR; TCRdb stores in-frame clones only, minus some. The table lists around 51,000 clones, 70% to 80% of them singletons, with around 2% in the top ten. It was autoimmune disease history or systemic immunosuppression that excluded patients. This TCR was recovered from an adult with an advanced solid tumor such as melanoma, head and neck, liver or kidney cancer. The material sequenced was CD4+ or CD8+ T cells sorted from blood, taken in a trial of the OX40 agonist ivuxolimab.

The CDR3: CSVERTSTDTQYF. CDR3 bases: TGCAGCGTGGAAAGGACGTCCACAGATACGCAGTATTTT. The V and J genes are TRBV29-1 and TRBJ2-3; no definite D call. The CDR3 has 13 residues. Germline values: CDR1 SQVTM, CDR2 ANQGSEA. V was shortened by 6 bases and J by 2 bases, with 12 bases between the two germline ends.